The 12 T cell receptor beta chains listed next were all sequenced from one sample in a study of T cell changes during pregnancy in multiple sclerosis. Some clones are missing from TCRdb's copy, which holds only in-frame ones; the method was immunoSEQ multiplex PCR. The repertoire holds 15,000 to 20,000 clones, with 95% to 97% as singletons. The source was peripheral blood, collected in the third trimester of pregnancy. The receptors derive from a female donor with multiple sclerosis, enrolled in a pregnancy study.

This chain connects TRBV5-1 to TRBJ2-3; D is unresolved. Trimming took 4 bases from V and 2 from J, leaving 5 bases between them. CDR3 length: 12 amino acids. Germline values: CDR1 SGHRS, CDR2 YFSETQ. The CDR3, as DNA: TGCGCCAGCAGCCCCAACACAGATACGCAGTATTTT. Protein: CASSPNTDTQYF.

The genes are TRBV5-1 and TRBJ1-4; a possible D gene is TRBD1 (6 bases). The CDR3 is 16 amino acids. The germline gives CDR1 SGHRS, CDR2 YFSETQ. V lost 3 bases and J 4 bases, leaving 16 bases between the germline ends. CDR3 nucleotide sequence: TGCGCCAGCAGCTCCCGCGGGGGGCCGCTTAATGAAAAACTGTTTTTT. Translated, it gives CASSSRGGPLNEKLFF.

This sequence joins TRBV12-5 and TRBJ1-1; a possible D gene is TRBD1 (5 bases). The CDR3 runs to 17 residues. Germline lookup yields CDR1 LGHNT and CDR2 FRNRAP. Trimming removed 0 bases at V and 0 bases at J, with 14 bases between. The CDR3, as DNA: TGTGCTAGTGGTTTGGTTCTCCGGGGGGGAATGAACACTGAAGCTTTCTTT. Translating it yields CASGLVLRGGMNTEAFF.

The J gene is TRBJ2-7, the V gene TRBV7-6; a possible D gene is TRBD1 (5 bases). This CDR3 is 13 amino acids long. V was clipped by 0 bases and J by 5 bases, with 8 bases between them. Germline CDR1 and CDR2: SGHVS and FNYEAQ. The CDR3 DNA follows: TGTGCCAGCAGCTTAGCGCAAGGGGACGAGCAGTACTTC. Protein: CASSLAQGDEQYF.

The chain links TRBV29-1 to TRBJ2-1; TRBD2 aligns across 11 bases. This CDR3 contains 14 residues. The germline V gene has CDR1 SQVTM and CDR2 ANQGSEA. V was clipped by 7 bases and J by 5 bases; unmatched bases: 7. CDR3 nucleotide sequence: TGCAGCGCCGAGAGACTAGCGGGACACAATGAGCAGTTCTTC. Its protein product is CSAERLAGHNEQFF.

The chain joins TRBV29-1 to TRBJ1-1; 9 bases align to TRBD1. Trimming took 5 bases from V and 4 from J; bases not matched to a gene: 17. Germline lookup yields CDR1 SQVTM and CDR2 ANQGSEA. There are 17 residues in the CDR3. The CDR3 protein is CSVWDLQGAGVGTEAFF. The CDR3 DNA is TGCAGCGTTTGGGACTTACAGGGGGCGGGAGTGGGCACTGAAGCTTTCTTT.

The chain uses TRBV27 and TRBJ1-5; TRBD1 is a possible D gene (6 bases). This CDR3 has 14 amino acids. Germline values: CDR1 MNHEY, CDR2 SMNVEV (reference sequence). V was cut by 3 bases and J by 4 bases, with 10 bases left in between. Written as DNA, the CDR3 is TGTGCCAGCAGTTTGGGTCAGGGGAATCAGCCCCAGCATTTT. Translated: CASSLGQGNQPQHF.

This chain connects TRBV9 to TRBJ2-3; 9 bases match TRBD2. V shed 5 bases, J shed 3 bases, and the junction held 4 bases outside the gene matches. The germline CDR1 and CDR2 sequences are SGDLS and YYNGEE. CDR3 length equals 14 residues. CDR3 amino acids: CASSTSGLTDTQYF. The CDR3 DNA sequence: TGTGCCAGCAGTACTAGCGGGTTAACAGATACGCAGTATTTT.

The chain links TRBV2 to TRBJ2-5; the match to TRBD2 covers 11 bases. Trimming cost V 7 bases and J 5 bases; bases outside gene matches: 9. This CDR3 is built from 15 residues. CDR1 and CDR2 (germline): SNHLY, FYNNEI. The CDR3 reads CASIISGGAFETQYF. CDR3 nucleotides: TGTGCCAGCATCATTAGCGGGGGGGCGTTTGAGACCCAGTACTTC.

The chain couples TRBV5-4 to TRBJ2-7, with D hard to call. V was shortened by 0 bases and J by 2 bases, with 12 bases between the two germline ends. Germline V gives CDR1 SGHNT, CDR2 YYREEE (reference sequence). This CDR3 comprises 15 residues. Written as DNA, the CDR3 is TGTGCCAGCAGCTTGGAGACTGCCACTCCCTACGAGCAGTACTTC. Its protein is CASSLETATPYEQYF.

This clone was counted once. The chain employs TRBV6-6 and TRBJ1-1, with a possible D match to TRBD1 (5 bases). Trimming stripped 2 bases from V and 3 bases from J, with 10 bases between. From germline, CDR1 is MNHNY and CDR2 SVGAGI (reference sequence). This CDR3 has 14 amino acids. CDR3 loop: CASSYRAGHTEAFF. The CDR3 nucleotides read TGTGCCAGCAGTTACAGGGCGGGACACACTGAAGCTTTCTTT.

The chain joins TRBV9 to TRBJ2-7; TRBD2 aligns across 9 bases. Trimming removed 2 bases from V and 1 base from J; junction bases left unmatched: 1. Germline assignment: CDR1 SGDLS and CDR2 YYNGEE. The CDR3 extends over 14 amino acids. CDR3 DNA: TGTGCCAGCAGCGTGCTAGCGGGATCCTACGAGCAGTACTTC. Its translation is CASSVLAGSYEQYF.